This is a list of T cell receptor beta chains from one sample in a study of blood T cell repertoires in COVID-19. Method: immunoSEQ multiplex PCR; TCRdb's copy keeps in-frame clones and lacks some. In the table there are under 150,000 clones, 85% of which are singletons. Sequencing used peripheral blood. These receptors were obtained from a man older than 75 with acute or convalescent COVID-19. CDR3s include the opening cysteine and the closing phenylalanine or tryptophan. A D gene is named only where the DNA matches it firmly. Clone size is not always given. Where it is, it says once, few, many or a class for expanded clones.

d_gene: TRBD1; v_gene: TRBV27; j_gene: TRBJ1-5; abundance: NA; CDR3nt: TGTGCCAGTAGAGGACAGGGACATCAGCCCCAGCATTTT; CDR3aa: CASRGQGHQPQHF
d_gene: NA; v_gene: TRBV27; j_gene: TRBJ1-6; abundance: NA; CDR3nt: TGTGCCAGCAGTTTAACAGGGTTTCATTCACCCCTCCACTTT; CDR3aa: CASSLTGFHSPLHF
d_gene: NA; v_gene: TRBV11-2; j_gene: TRBJ1-1; abundance: NA; CDR3nt: TGTGCCAGCAGCTTAGACGACAGATTGACTGAAGCTTTCTTT; CDR3aa: CASSLDDRLTEAFF
d_gene: TRBD1; v_gene: TRBV5-1; j_gene: TRBJ2-5; abundance: NA; CDR3nt: TGCGCCAGCACCTTCCGACAGGGGGAGACCCAGTACTTC; CDR3aa: CASTFRQGETQYF
d_gene: TRBD1; v_gene: TRBV5-1; j_gene: TRBJ2-1; abundance: NA; CDR3nt: TGCGCCAGCAGCCTAGGACAGGGGGAAAATGAGCAGTTCTTC; CDR3aa: CASSLGQGENEQFF
d_gene: NA; v_gene: TRBV7-9; j_gene: TRBJ1-4; abundance: few; CDR3nt: TGTGCCAGCAGCTACGCGTGGGCTGTGGAAAAACTGTTTTTT; CDR3aa: CASSYAWAVEKLFF
d_gene: TRBD1; v_gene: TRBV5-4; j_gene: TRBJ2-5; abundance: NA; CDR3nt: TGTGCCAGCAGCTCCTACAGGGGTGGCCAAGAGACCCAGTACTTC; CDR3aa: CASSSYRGGQETQYF
d_gene: TRBD1; v_gene: TRBV5-6; j_gene: TRBJ1-2; abundance: NA; CDR3nt: TGTGCCAGCAGCCCCAGTAGGGGACAGGGGGCTCATAGATATGGCTACACCTTC; CDR3aa: CASSPSRGQGAHRYGYTF
d_gene: NA; v_gene: TRBV29-1; j_gene: TRBJ2-5; abundance: NA; CDR3nt: TGCAGCGTCCCCGCCGAAGCGAGGGTAGGGGAGACCCAGTACTTC; CDR3aa: CSVPAEARVGETQYF
d_gene: TRBD1; v_gene: TRBV6-2/TRBV6-3; j_gene: TRBJ2-4; abundance: NA; CDR3nt: TGTGCCAGCAGTTACGCCCCGGGACAGGGGGCGGAAAAAGCCAAAAACATTCAGTACTTC; CDR3aa: CASSYAPGQGAEKAKNIQYF
d_gene: NA; v_gene: TRBV20-1; j_gene: TRBJ1-1; abundance: few; CDR3nt: TGCAGTGCTAGTGATTGGGAGGACACTGAAGCTTTCTTT; CDR3aa: CSASDWEDTEAFF
d_gene: TRBD1; v_gene: TRBV19; j_gene: TRBJ1-2; abundance: NA; CDR3nt: TGTGCCAGTATGGAGGGGGCAGGTAACTATGGCTACACCTTC; CDR3aa: CASMEGAGNYGYTF
d_gene: NA; v_gene: TRBV5-1; j_gene: TRBJ2-3; abundance: NA; CDR3nt: TGCGCCAGCAGCTTGGAACAGGGTATGGCAGATACGCAGTATTTT; CDR3aa: CASSLEQGMADTQYF
d_gene: TRBD1; v_gene: TRBV10-3; j_gene: TRBJ1-4; abundance: NA; CDR3nt: TGTGCCATCAGTGACCCCGACAGGGGGTCGACTAATGAAAAACTGTTTTTT; CDR3aa: CAISDPDRGSTNEKLFF
d_gene: NA; v_gene: TRBV24-1; j_gene: TRBJ1-5; abundance: NA; CDR3nt: TGTGCCACCAGTGACGGGGGGGGCAGGGGCAATCAGCCCCAGCATTTT; CDR3aa: CATSDGGGRGNQPQHF
d_gene: TRBD1; v_gene: TRBV7-2; j_gene: TRBJ2-1; abundance: NA; CDR3nt: TGTGCCAGCAGCTTCAGGGACAGAAACAACAATGAGCAGTTCTTC; CDR3aa: CASSFRDRNNNEQFF
d_gene: TRBD1; v_gene: TRBV30; j_gene: TRBJ1-4; abundance: NA; CDR3nt: TGTGCCTGGAGTGTCGCGGGACAGCCTAATGAAAAACTGTTTTTT; CDR3aa: CAWSVAGQPNEKLFF
d_gene: NA; v_gene: TRBV11-1; j_gene: TRBJ1-2; abundance: NA; CDR3nt: TGTGCCAGCTCTACTGGGGAGAAGTATGGCTACACCTTC; CDR3aa: CASSTGEKYGYTF
d_gene: TRBD1; v_gene: TRBV19; j_gene: TRBJ1-5; abundance: NA; CDR3nt: TGTGCCAGTACAGGACAGGGGGCGGTCAGCAATCAGCCCCAGCATTTT; CDR3aa: CASTGQGAVSNQPQHF
d_gene: TRBD1; v_gene: TRBV10-3; j_gene: TRBJ1-2; abundance: NA; CDR3nt: TGTGCCATCAGTGAGACAGGGGATGGCTACACCTTC; CDR3aa: CAISETGDGYTF
d_gene: NA; v_gene: TRBV6-5; j_gene: TRBJ1-2; abundance: NA; CDR3nt: TGTGCCAGCAGTTATTCTACCACTAACTATGGCTACACCTTC; CDR3aa: CASSYSTTNYGYTF
d_gene: NA; v_gene: TRBV5-1; j_gene: TRBJ2-2; abundance: few; CDR3nt: TGCGCCAGCAGCTTGGGGGACTTAAGAAAAAGTGAGGAGCTGTTTTTT; CDR3aa: CASSLGDLRKSEELFF
d_gene: TRBD2; v_gene: TRBV9; j_gene: TRBJ2-3; abundance: medium-sized; CDR3nt: TGTGCCAGCAGCGTAGAGGGGCGGGGGAGCACAGATACGCAGTATTTT; CDR3aa: CASSVEGRGSTDTQYF
d_gene: NA; v_gene: TRBV7-2; j_gene: TRBJ1-2; abundance: NA; CDR3nt: TGTGCCAGCACCCTAGACAGGAACTATGGCTACACCTTC; CDR3aa: CASTLDRNYGYTF
d_gene: NA; v_gene: TRBV19; j_gene: TRBJ1-1; abundance: NA; CDR3nt: TGTGCCAGTAGAGCAGGGGACATGAACACTGAAGCTTTCTTT; CDR3aa: CASRAGDMNTEAFF